This TCR beta chain derives from a study of shared clonotypes between healthy human individuals. Findings and caveats of the study: Generation probabilities were higher for clonotypes shared across all four sorted-subset donors than for unshared ones. Estimated richness was generally greater in naive than memory subsets.

Naive CD8 cells were CD45RO-negative, positively selected for CCR7, excluding terminally differentiated effector memory CD45RA+ cells. Looked up from germline, CDR1 is MNHNS and CDR2 is SASEGT. The length of the CDR3 is 13 residues. After removal of 4 bases from V and 4 bases from J, the junction contained 3 bases not matched to a gene. Remarks on this clone: Its antigen is still unknown.

Profiling relied on immunoSEQ multiplex PCR, and the TCRdb table lists in-frame clones only, not all of them. The sample comprises 500,000 to 700,000 clones, around 95% of which are singletons, and approximately 0.11% rests with the top ten. This chain uses TRBV6-1 with TRBJ1-2; 7 bases are a match to TRBD1. The sequence was collected from a woman in her thirties in good health. The sample consisted of naive CD8+ T cells sorted from blood. The CDR3 reads CASSGQGVYGYTF. Written as DNA, the CDR3 is TGTGCCAGCAGTGGACAGGGAGTCTATGGCTACACCTTC.